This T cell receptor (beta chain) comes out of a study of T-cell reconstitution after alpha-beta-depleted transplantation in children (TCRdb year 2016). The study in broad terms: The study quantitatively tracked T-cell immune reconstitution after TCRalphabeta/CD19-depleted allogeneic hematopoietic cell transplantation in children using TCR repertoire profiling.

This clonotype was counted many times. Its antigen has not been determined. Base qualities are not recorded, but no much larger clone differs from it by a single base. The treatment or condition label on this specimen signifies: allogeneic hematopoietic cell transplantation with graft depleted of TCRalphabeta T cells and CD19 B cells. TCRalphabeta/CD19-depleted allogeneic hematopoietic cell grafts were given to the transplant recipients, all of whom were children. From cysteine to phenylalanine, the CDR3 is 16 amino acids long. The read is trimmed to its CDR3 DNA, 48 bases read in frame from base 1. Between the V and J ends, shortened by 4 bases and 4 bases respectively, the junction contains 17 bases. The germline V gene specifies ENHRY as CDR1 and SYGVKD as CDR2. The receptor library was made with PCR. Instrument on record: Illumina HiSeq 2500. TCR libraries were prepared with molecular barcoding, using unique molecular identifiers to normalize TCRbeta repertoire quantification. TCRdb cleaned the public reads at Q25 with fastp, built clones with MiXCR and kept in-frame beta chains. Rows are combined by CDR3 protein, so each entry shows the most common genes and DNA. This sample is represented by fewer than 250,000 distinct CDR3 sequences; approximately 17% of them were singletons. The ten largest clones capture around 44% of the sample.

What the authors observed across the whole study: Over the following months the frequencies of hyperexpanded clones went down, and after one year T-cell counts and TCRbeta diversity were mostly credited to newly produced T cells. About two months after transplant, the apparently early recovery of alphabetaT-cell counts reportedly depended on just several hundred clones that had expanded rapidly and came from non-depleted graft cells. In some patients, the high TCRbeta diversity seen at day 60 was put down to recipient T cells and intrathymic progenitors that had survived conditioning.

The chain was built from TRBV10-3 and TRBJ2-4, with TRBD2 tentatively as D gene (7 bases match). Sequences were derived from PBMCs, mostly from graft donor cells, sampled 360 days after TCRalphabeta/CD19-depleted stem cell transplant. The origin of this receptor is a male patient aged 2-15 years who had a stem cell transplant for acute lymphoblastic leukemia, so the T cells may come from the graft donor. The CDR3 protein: CAISARAGASKNIQYF. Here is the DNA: TGTGCCATCAGTGCGAGGGCGGGGGCCTCAAAAAACATTCAGTACTTC.